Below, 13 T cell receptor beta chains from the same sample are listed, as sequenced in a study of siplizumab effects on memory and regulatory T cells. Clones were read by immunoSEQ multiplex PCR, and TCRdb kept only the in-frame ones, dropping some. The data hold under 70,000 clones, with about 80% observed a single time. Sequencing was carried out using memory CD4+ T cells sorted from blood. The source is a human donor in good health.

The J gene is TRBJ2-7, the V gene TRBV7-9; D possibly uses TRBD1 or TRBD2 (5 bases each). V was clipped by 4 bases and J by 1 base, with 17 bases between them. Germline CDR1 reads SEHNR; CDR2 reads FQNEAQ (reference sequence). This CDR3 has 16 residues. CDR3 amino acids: CASSWGIGAGSYEQYF. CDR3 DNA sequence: TGTGCCAGCAGCTGGGGGATCGGGGCTGGGTCCTACGAGCAGTACTTC.

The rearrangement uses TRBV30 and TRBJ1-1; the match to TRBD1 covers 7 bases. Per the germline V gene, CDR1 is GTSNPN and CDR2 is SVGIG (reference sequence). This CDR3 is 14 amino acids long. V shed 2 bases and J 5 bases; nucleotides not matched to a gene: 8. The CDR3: CAWSLTGSRTEAFF. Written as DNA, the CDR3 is TGTGCCTGGAGTTTGACAGGGTCGAGGACTGAAGCTTTCTTT.

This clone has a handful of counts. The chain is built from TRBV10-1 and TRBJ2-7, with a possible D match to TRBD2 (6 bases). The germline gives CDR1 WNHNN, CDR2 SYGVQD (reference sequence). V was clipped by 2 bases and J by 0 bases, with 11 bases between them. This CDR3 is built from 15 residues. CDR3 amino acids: CASSENSGSSYEQYF. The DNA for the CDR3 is TGCGCCAGCAGTGAGAATTCCGGGAGCTCCTACGAGCAGTACTTC.

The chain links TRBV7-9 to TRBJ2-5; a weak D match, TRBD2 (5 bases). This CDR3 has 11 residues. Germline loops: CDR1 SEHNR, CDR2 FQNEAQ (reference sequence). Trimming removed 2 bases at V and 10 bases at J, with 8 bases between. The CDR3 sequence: CASSLSGGQYF. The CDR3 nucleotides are TGTGCCAGCAGCTTAAGCGGAGGCCAGTACTTC.

CDR3 residues: CASINREGGYTF. In DNA form, the CDR3 reads TGTGCCAGCATCAACAGGGAAGGGGGCTACACCTTC. V gene TRBV6-5 combines with J gene TRBJ1-2; TRBD1 is a possible D gene (6 bases). The CDR3 spans 12 residues. V was clipped by 7 bases and J by 8 bases, with 14 bases between them. The germline gives CDR1 MNHEY, CDR2 SVGAGI.

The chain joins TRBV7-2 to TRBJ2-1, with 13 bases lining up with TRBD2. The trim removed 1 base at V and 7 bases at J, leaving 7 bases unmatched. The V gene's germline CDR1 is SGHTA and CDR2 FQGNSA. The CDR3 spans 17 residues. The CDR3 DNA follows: TGTGCCAGCAGCTTAGGAGGGACTAGCGGGGTGAGGAATGAGCAGTTCTTC. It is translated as CASSLGGTSGVRNEQFF.

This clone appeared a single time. The CDR3 DNA reads as TGCAGTGCTACGAGTGCGTATGGCTACACCTTC. This gives the protein CSATSAYGYTF. This chain joins TRBV20-1 and TRBJ1-2; the D is unclear. Germline V gives CDR1 DFQATT, CDR2 SNEGSKA (reference sequence). V was pared by 4 bases and J by 5 bases, with 8 bases between. The CDR3 totals 11 residues.

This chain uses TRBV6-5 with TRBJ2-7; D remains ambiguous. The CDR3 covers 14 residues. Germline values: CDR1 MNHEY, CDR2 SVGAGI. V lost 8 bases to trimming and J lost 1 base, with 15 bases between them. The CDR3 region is CASGDPSLSYEQYF. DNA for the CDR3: TGTGCCAGCGGTGATCCAAGCCTTTCCTACGAGCAGTACTTC.

In nucleotides, the CDR3 is TGTGCCTGGAGGACTTACCGAGATACGCAGTATTTT. Amino acid sequence: CAWRTYRDTQYF. The chain couples TRBV30 to TRBJ2-3; D not resolved. Germline V CDR1 and CDR2: GTSNPN, SVGIG (reference sequence). The CDR3 totals 12 residues. Trimming stripped 3 bases from V and 5 bases from J, with 9 bases between.

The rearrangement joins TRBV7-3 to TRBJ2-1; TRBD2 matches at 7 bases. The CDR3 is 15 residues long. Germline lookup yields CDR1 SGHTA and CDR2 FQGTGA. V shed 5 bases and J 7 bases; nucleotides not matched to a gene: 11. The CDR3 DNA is TGTGCCAGCAGCCCCCGGGGAGTGGGAGGGAATGAGCAGTTCTTC. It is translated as CASSPRGVGGNEQFF.

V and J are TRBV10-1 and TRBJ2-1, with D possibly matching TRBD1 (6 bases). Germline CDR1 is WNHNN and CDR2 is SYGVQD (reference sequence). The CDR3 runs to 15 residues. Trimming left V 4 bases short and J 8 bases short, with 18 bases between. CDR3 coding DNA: TGCGCCAGCAGTGCCGCCGGGACAATTTCCGATGAGCAGTTCTTC. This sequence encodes CASSAAGTISDEQFF.

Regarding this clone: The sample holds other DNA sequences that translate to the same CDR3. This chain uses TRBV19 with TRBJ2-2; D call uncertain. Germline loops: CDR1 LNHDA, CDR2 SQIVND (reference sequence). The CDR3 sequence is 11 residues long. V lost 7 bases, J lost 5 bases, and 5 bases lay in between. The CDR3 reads CASTRTGELFF. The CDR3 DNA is TGTGCCAGTACCCGGACCGGGGAGCTGTTTTTT.

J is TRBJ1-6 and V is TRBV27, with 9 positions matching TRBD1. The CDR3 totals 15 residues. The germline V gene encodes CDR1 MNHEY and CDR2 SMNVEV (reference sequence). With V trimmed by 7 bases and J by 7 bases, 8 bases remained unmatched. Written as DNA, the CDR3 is TGTGCCAGCACCAAAAACAGGGGGCCAAATTCACCCCTCCACTTT. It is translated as CASTKNRGPNSPLHF.